This TCR beta chain comes out of a study of identical twins. Study-level points and caveats: Twin pairs' shared out-of-frame alpha sequences were enriched in low generation probability. Modelling approaches yielded underestimates of out-of-frame TCR alpha sharing between monozygotic twins.

The donors were all healthy and Caucasian. This clonotype has more than one count but fewer than ten. Its antigen is unidentified. Germline lookup yields CDR1 DFQATT and CDR2 SNEGSKA (reference sequence). V lost 6 bases and J lost 0, with 14 bases in between. The CDR3 contains 15 residues. Via MiXCR, TCRdb re-called the 5' RACE reads, giving one row per CDR3 protein. The sample has roughly 710,000 distinct CDR3 sequences, 6% to 6.5% seen once. The receptor's source is a man in his late teens or twenties in good health. The specimen was naive T cells sorted from blood. The chain carries TRBV20-1 and TRBJ2-2, with a possible D match to TRBD2 (7 bases). The DNA of the CDR3 is TGCAGTGCCAGACGGGGGGCCGCGAACACCGGGGAGCTGTTTTTT. Translated, it gives CSARRGAANTGELFF.